This T cell receptor (beta chain) appears in the sequencing data of a study of T cell responses to AZD1222 COVID-19 vaccine. Background on the study: It was second doses at about 4 or about 12 weeks that were pooled.

For this clone: Its matching antigen is unknown.

Clones were read by immunoSEQ multiplex PCR, and TCRdb kept only the in-frame ones, dropping some. The sample lists tens of thousands of clones; 88% were seen once. The study's findings and limits: Donors, mostly white British, included more females; clonal diversity was possibly underestimated. Vaccine-related CD4 TCRs covered spike, predominating at 160-218 and 743-854.

CDR1 is SGHTA and CDR2 is FQGNSA in the germline V gene. This CDR3 spans 15 amino acids. V lost 4 bases to trimming and J lost 2 bases; unmatched junction nucleotides: 8. The sequenced sample was peripheral blood, obtained on day 0 of AZD1222 vaccination. The chain uses TRBV7-2 and TRBJ2-7; TRBD1 matches at 7 bases. The clonotype was recovered from an adult in good health. The CDR3 sequence: CASSSSGTEPYEQYF. In DNA, the CDR3 is TGTGCCAGCAGCTCCTCCGGGACAGAGCCCTACGAGCAGTACTTC.